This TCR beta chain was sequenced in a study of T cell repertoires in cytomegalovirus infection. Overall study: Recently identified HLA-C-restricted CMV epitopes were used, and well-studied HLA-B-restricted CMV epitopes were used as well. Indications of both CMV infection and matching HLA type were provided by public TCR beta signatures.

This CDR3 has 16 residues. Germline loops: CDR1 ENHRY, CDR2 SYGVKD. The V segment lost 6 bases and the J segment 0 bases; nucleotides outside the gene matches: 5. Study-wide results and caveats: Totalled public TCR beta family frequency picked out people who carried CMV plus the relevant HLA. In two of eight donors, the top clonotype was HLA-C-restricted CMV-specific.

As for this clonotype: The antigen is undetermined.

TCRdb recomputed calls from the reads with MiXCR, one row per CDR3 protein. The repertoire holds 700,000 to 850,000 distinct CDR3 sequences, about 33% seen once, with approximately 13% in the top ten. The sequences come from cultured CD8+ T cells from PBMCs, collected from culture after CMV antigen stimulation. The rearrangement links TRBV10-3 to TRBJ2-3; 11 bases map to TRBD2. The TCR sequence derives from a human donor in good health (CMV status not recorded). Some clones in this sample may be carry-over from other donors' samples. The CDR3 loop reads CAISGTSGSSTDTQYF. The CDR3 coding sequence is TGTGCCATCAGCGGGACTAGCGGATCTAGCACAGATACGCAGTATTTT.